A selection of T cell receptor beta chains follows, all from one sample in a study of blood T cell repertoires in COVID-19. Method: immunoSEQ multiplex PCR; TCRdb's copy keeps in-frame clones and lacks some. The sample lists roughly 310,000 clones, 75% to 90% seen once, with under 3.5% in the top ten. What was sequenced was peripheral blood. The source is a woman aged 25 to 39 with COVID-19, enrolled during active disease. CDR3s include the opening cysteine and the closing phenylalanine or tryptophan. The D gene is left open where the match is weak. Some rows have no size entry. The others give once, few or many, or a class for an expanded clone.

V	size	J	D	DNA	CDR3
TRBV2	.	TRBJ2-3	TRBD2	TGTGCCAGCAGTGCTCATAAGCGGGGTTCCACAGATACGCAGTATTTT	CASSAHKRGSTDTQYF
TRBV6-6	.	TRBJ2-5	TRBD2	TGTGCCAGCAGTTCACTGACGGGAGGTGGCCAAGAGACCCAGTACTTC	CASSSLTGGGQETQYF
TRBV24-1	.	TRBJ2-5	TRBD1	TGTGCCACCAGCGTCTCCCGGGACAGGGGGCAAGGGACCCAGTACTTC	CATSVSRDRGQGTQYF
TRBV6-5	.	TRBJ1-5	TRBD1	TGTGCCAGCAAAGAGGGGGCCAGTCGTCAGCCCCAGCATTTT	CASKEGASRQPQHF
TRBV3-1/TRBV3-2	.	TRBJ2-7	.	TGTGCCAGCAGCCAAGGTTTCCCAGGGAATCCGAGCTCCTACGAGCAGTACTTC	CASSQGFPGNPSSYEQYF
TRBV7-2	.	TRBJ2-1	TRBD2	TGTGCCAGCAGCTTAGTTTGGCTAGCGGGAGGTTTTGAGCAGTTCTTC	CASSLVWLAGGFEQFF
TRBV21-1	.	TRBJ2-1	.	TGTGCCAGCAGCAAAGACGGCTCGGCGGGAGGGATCGGGGATGAGCAGTTCTTC	CASSKDGSAGGIGDEQFF
TRBV15	.	TRBJ1-5	TRBD1	TGTGCCACCAGCAGAGGACAGGGGGCAGGTCAGCCCCAGCATTTT	CATSRGQGAGQPQHF
TRBV5-1	.	TRBJ1-5	TRBD1	TGCGCCAGCAGCTTGGATACAGGGGGTCAGCCCCAGCATTTT	CASSLDTGGQPQHF
TRBV10-1	.	TRBJ1-1	.	TGCGCCAGCCCCCTAGAGGCTAAGAACACTGAAGCTTTCTTT	CASPLEAKNTEAFF
TRBV7-8	.	TRBJ2-2	.	TGTGCCAGCAGCTTAACCAGGACAGCGAACACCGGGGAGCTGTTTTTT	CASSLTRTANTGELFF
TRBV7-2	.	TRBJ1-4	TRBD1	TGTGCCAGCAGCTCCCCGACAGGGTATAATGAAAAACTGTTTTTT	CASSSPTGYNEKLFF
TRBV5-5	.	TRBJ1-4	TRBD1	TGTGCCAGCAGCACCAAGGACAGGTTTGATGAAAAACTGTTTTTT	CASSTKDRFDEKLFF
TRBV5-1	.	TRBJ1-5	.	TGCGCCAGCAGCTTGGAGAGGGATCAGCCCCAGCATTTT	CASSLERDQPQHF
TRBV28	once	TRBJ2-7	TRBD1	TGTGCCAGCAGTTTCTGGACAGGTCCCTCCCACGAGCAGTACTTC	CASSFWTGPSHEQYF
TRBV11-2	.	TRBJ1-4	TRBD1	TGTGCCAGCAGCGCGCTAACAGGGGCAACTAATGAAAAACTGTTTTTT	CASSALTGATNEKLFF
TRBV11-1	.	TRBJ2-3	TRBD1	TGTGCCAGCAGCTTCGGGACAGGGAGTACAGATACGCAGTATTTT	CASSFGTGSTDTQYF
TRBV10-1	.	TRBJ1-5	.	TGCGCCAGCAGTGAGAGCGGTCAGCCCCAGCATTTT	CASSESGQPQHF
TRBV6-5	.	TRBJ2-2	.	TGTGCCAGCAGGCGGGCATACACCGGGGAGCTGTTTTTT	CASRRAYTGELFF
TRBV6-5	.	TRBJ1-1	.	TGTGCCACCACAGGCCAGAACACTGAAGCTTTCTTT	CATTGQNTEAFF
TRBV5-5	once	TRBJ2-1	.	TGTGCCAGCAGCTTGCTGGACAGATACAATGAGCAGTTCTTC	CASSLLDRYNEQFF
TRBV5-5	.	TRBJ2-7	.	TGTGCCAGCAGCCCGCTCCTGGGACTGAACTACGAGCAGTACTTC	CASSPLLGLNYEQYF
TRBV9	.	TRBJ2-1	TRBD2	TGTGCCAGCAGCGAGGGCGGGGGGCGCCATAGCAATGAGCAGTTCTTC	CASSEGGGRHSNEQFF
TRBV19	.	TRBJ2-7	.	TGTGCCAGTAGTATCGGGCAGGAGGCCTACGAGCAGTACTTC	CASSIGQEAYEQYF
TRBV6-1	.	TRBJ1-6	TRBD1	TGTGCCAGCAGTGTAGGAGCGCCGGGACAGGGTAATTCACCCCTCCACTTT	CASSVGAPGQGNSPLHF
TRBV5-1	.	TRBJ1-2	TRBD1	TGCGCCAGCAGCTTGTGGCAGGGGGCTAACTATGGCTACACCTTC	CASSLWQGANYGYTF
TRBV6-6	.	TRBJ2-7	.	TGTGCCAGCAGTTTAGGACACGGACCCTACGAGCAGTACTTC	CASSLGHGPYEQYF
TRBV5-6	.	TRBJ2-7	TRBD2	TGTGCCAGCAGCTTGGCGGCCACTAGCGGGAGCGAGCAGTACTTC	CASSLAATSGSEQYF
TRBV2	.	TRBJ1-5	.	TGTGCCAGCAGTGGACAGATTGGTAGCAATCAGCCCCAGCATTTT	CASSGQIGSNQPQHF
TRBV13	.	TRBJ2-3	TRBD2	TGTGCCAGCAGCTTACGTCTAGCGGGAGGGGATACGCAGTATTTT	CASSLRLAGGDTQYF
TRBV5-1	.	TRBJ1-1	.	TGCGCCAGCAGCCCCGGGGGATTAGGGGCTGAAGCTTTCTTT	CASSPGGLGAEAFF
TRBV29-1	.	TRBJ1-1	TRBD1	TGCAGCTTCCGACAGGGGTCGAACACTGAAGCTTTCTTT	CSFRQGSNTEAFF
TRBV19	.	TRBJ2-7	.	TGTGCCAGTAGTATTTCGACACAGGCCGCGCAGTACTTC	CASSISTQAAQYF
TRBV2	once	TRBJ2-2	TRBD2	TGTGCCAGCAGTTCTAGCGGGAGCTACGGGGAGCTGTTTTTT	CASSSSGSYGELFF
TRBV30	.	TRBJ2-3	TRBD2	TGTGCCTGGAGCGACTCCGGGACTAGCGGGAGGACCCCGCAGTATTTT	CAWSDSGTSGRTPQYF
TRBV7-6	.	TRBJ2-1	TRBD2	TGTGCCAGCAGCTATGATACTGCTAGCGGGGAGAATGAGCAGTTCTTC	CASSYDTASGENEQFF
TRBV29-1	.	TRBJ2-5	TRBD2	TGCAGCGTTTCCGGGACTACCGATGGTCGGGCCCAGTACTTC	CSVSGTTDGRAQYF
TRBV6-2/TRBV6-3	.	TRBJ2-7	.	TGTGCCAGCAGTTACCAGGCGACCTACGAGCAGTACTTC	CASSYQATYEQYF
TRBV5-6	once	TRBJ1-5	TRBD1	TGTGCCAGCAGCGGGACAGGTAGCAATCAGCCCCAGCATTTT	CASSGTGSNQPQHF
TRBV27	.	TRBJ2-1	.	TGTGCCAGCAGTCCCTCGGGATTTTACAATGAGCAGTTCTTC	CASSPSGFYNEQFF
TRBV28	.	TRBJ2-1	TRBD2	TGTGCCAGCAGTCGCCCCCCGCCCGGGAGGGCCTATGAGCAGTTCTTC	CASSRPPPGRAYEQFF